This T cell receptor beta chain was obtained from a study of blood T cell repertoires in COVID-19. Overall study context: There were acute and convalescent COVID-19 samples, and they came from the United States, Italy and Spain. Sources were T cells, B-cell-depleted T cells, or PBMCs; the material itself was cDNA or gDNA.

In germline, CDR1 is DFQATT, CDR2 SNEGSKA (reference sequence). There are 15 residues in the CDR3. V lost 3 bases and J lost 0, with 13 bases in between. Per the study methods: It was from reference gene primer amplification that nucleated cell counts were estimated. The table came from immunoSEQ multiplex PCR; TCRdb's copy has only in-frame clones and leaves some out. For V, J and clone size, that table is used; D and trimming come from the DNA. The sample yields 270,000 or so clones, about 86% seen once. The rearrangement joins TRBV20-1 to TRBJ2-3; D remains ambiguous. Specimen: peripheral blood. The sequence was collected from a woman aged 55 to 70 with active or convalescent COVID-19. The CDR3 spells CSASPSGSSTDTQYF. The CDR3 coding sequence is TGCAGTGCTAGTCCTAGTGGATCTAGCACAGATACGCAGTATTTT.